The 17 T cell receptor beta chains presented below share a single source sample, sequenced in a study of cytomegalovirus exposure and HLA in healthy donors. 60 Vbeta and 13 Jbeta primers were used in PCR. Measured with immunoSEQ multiplex PCR; TCRdb has only the in-frame clones, and not every one. The sample lists fewer than 300,000 clones; around 80% were seen once. Material for sequencing was PBMCs. Receptors were obtained from a girl between 2 and 10 years old in good health and CMV-seronegative.

The chain recombines TRBV7-9 with TRBJ2-7; tentatively, D is TRBD2 (6 bases). Trimming stripped 2 bases from V and 3 bases from J, with 11 bases between. Germline V lookup: CDR1 SEHNR, CDR2 FQNEAQ (reference sequence). This CDR3 is built from 14 residues. CDR3 DNA: TGTGCCAGCAGCTTATTTGGCGGGATCTACGAGCAGTACTTC. Translated: CASSLFGGIYEQYF. Full variable domain (missing parts from reference TRBV7-9 and TRBJ2-7): DTGVSQNPRHKITKRGQNVTFRCDPISEHNRLYWYRQTLGQGPEFLTYFQNEAQLEKSRLLSDRFSAERPKGSFSTLEIQRTEQGDSAMYLCASSLFGGIYEQYFGPGTRLTVT.

The chain carries TRBV2 and TRBJ2-1; TRBD2 aligns across 9 bases. The J segment lost 4 bases and the V segment lost 2 bases, leaving 12 bases of the junction unmatched. CDR3 length: 18 residues. Germline CDR1 is SNHLY and CDR2 is FYNNEI. The CDR3 DNA is TGTGCCAGCAGTGAACAGGAAGGTAGCGGGGGAGTTTACAATGAGCAGTTCTTC. This gives the protein CASSEQEGSGGVYNEQFF.

The chain has TRBV7-9 and TRBJ2-2; 10 positions agree with TRBD2. The CDR3 loop spans 14 amino acids. V trimming: 4 bases; J trimming: 8 bases; junction bases outside the gene matches: 4. The germline CDR1 and CDR2 sequences are SEHNR and FQNEAQ (reference sequence). The CDR3 nucleotides are TGTGCCAGCAGCTCTAGCGGGAGAAAGGGGGAGCTGTTTTTT. It specifies CASSSSGRKGELFF.

This clone was recorded only once. This chain connects TRBV5-1 to TRBJ1-1, with a weak D call TRBD1 (6 bases). The CDR3 contains 17 residues. Trimming took 4 bases from V and 11 from J, leaving 30 bases between them. The V gene's germline CDR1 is SGHRS and CDR2 YFSETQ. In DNA, the CDR3 is TGCGCCAGCAGCCTCCTGAGAGGGGGGGCGCGAGAGTTTAGGGCTTTCTTT. Its protein is CASSLLRGGAREFRAFF.

This chain connects TRBV15 to TRBJ1-1; TRBD1 is a possible D gene (6 bases). This CDR3 is built from 14 residues. The V gene's germline CDR1 is LNHNV and CDR2 YYDKDF (reference sequence). Trimming pared 3 bases from V and 2 bases from J, leaving 10 bases between. CDR3 loop: CATSSSRGNTEAFF. The CDR3 region has the DNA TGTGCCACCAGCAGCAGCAGGGGAAACACTGAAGCTTTCTTT.

The chain has TRBV14 and TRBJ2-1; 9 positions match TRBD2. Trimming at V came to 4 bases and at J to 9 bases, leaving 7 bases not matched to a gene. The germline V gene has CDR1 SGHDN and CDR2 FVKESK. CDR3 length: 14 amino acids. The CDR3 loop is CASSPGLASGEQFF. CDR3 coding DNA: TGTGCCAGCAGCCCGGGACTAGCATCCGGTGAGCAGTTCTTC. The full variable domain, with the rest looked up from reference TRBV14 and TRBJ2-1, is EAGVTQFPSHSVIEKGQTVTLRCDPISGHDNLYWYRRVMGKEIKFLLHFVKESKQDESGMPNNRFLAERTGGTYSTLKVQPAELEDSGVYFCASSPGLASGEQFFGPGTRLTVL.

The rearrangement joins TRBV18 to TRBJ2-1; maybe TRBD2 (6 bases). Germline V CDR1 and CDR2: KGHSH, LQKENI. Trimming stripped 3 bases from V and 5 bases from J, with 8 bases between. The CDR3 loop spans 13 amino acids. The CDR3 sequence is CASSPAGNNEQFF. For the CDR3, the DNA is TGTGCCAGCTCACCGGCGGGGAACAATGAGCAGTTCTTC.

The CDR3 coding sequence is TGTGCCAGCTCCTCCACCCCCGGGACAGGGGAAACGCAGTATTTT. Its protein product is CASSSTPGTGETQYF. The J gene is TRBJ2-3, the V gene TRBV18, with 10 positions matching TRBD1. The junction had 12 bases not matched to a gene; V was cut back by 6 bases and J by 9 bases. The CDR3 spans 15 residues. CDR1 KGHSH and CDR2 LQKENI come from the germline V gene.

This clone was detected once. V usage is TRBV10-3 and J usage is TRBJ2-5; weak D call: TRBD1 (6 bases). Trimming left V 6 bases short and J 5 bases short, with 16 bases between. Germline CDR1 reads ENHRY; CDR2 reads SYGVKD. This CDR3 is built from 14 residues. CDR3: CAISDRQEWETQYF. CDR3 coding DNA: TGTGCCATCAGCGACCGACAGGAGTGGGAGACCCAGTACTTC.

V and J are TRBV9 and TRBJ2-7; TRBD1 is a possible D gene (6 bases). Per germline, CDR1 SGDLS and CDR2 YYNGEE. V lost 2 bases and J lost 1, with 10 bases in between. This CDR3 comprises 14 residues. For the CDR3, the DNA is TGTGCCAGCAGCGTCGCCGGGACATCCTACGAGCAGTACTTC. Encoded protein: CASSVAGTSYEQYF.

This clone was detected only a few times. The CDR3 nucleotides are TGTGCCAGCAGCTTACGGCGGGGGGAAATCAATGAGCAGTTCTTC. Translation: CASSLRRGEINEQFF. The rearrangement links TRBV7-6 to TRBJ2-1; 8 bases fit TRBD2. Germline assignment: CDR1 SGHVS and CDR2 FNYEAQ. This CDR3 has 15 residues. The V segment lost 2 bases and the J segment 6 bases; nucleotides outside the gene matches: 6.

The chain uses TRBV19 and TRBJ2-1; 7 bases align to TRBD2. CDR3 length: 16 amino acids. The germline gives CDR1 LNHDA, CDR2 SQIVND (reference sequence). V was pared by 6 bases and J by 9 bases, with 17 bases of the junction left unmatched. The CDR3 loop reads CASRSLVSGIHGEQFF. The CDR3 nucleotides are TGTGCCAGTAGAAGCCTAGTGAGCGGGATACACGGTGAGCAGTTCTTC.

The rearrangement links TRBV7-9 to TRBJ1-2; D is possibly TRBD1 (6 bases). Germline V CDR1 and CDR2: SEHNR, FQNEAQ (reference sequence). CDR3 length: 12 residues. Trimming took off 3 bases at V and 6 bases at J, with 8 bases between the two ends. CDR3 coding DNA: TGTGCCAGCAGCTTGCAGGGGAATGGCTACACCTTC. Its protein is CASSLQGNGYTF.

V gene TRBV28 combines with J gene TRBJ1-2, with a weak D call TRBD1 (5 bases). The CDR3 length is 13 residues. Germline V lookup: CDR1 MDHEN, CDR2 SYDVKM. The ends were cut back, 4 bases at V and 0 bases at J, with 6 bases in the middle. DNA for the CDR3: TGTGCCAGCAGTTCACAGGCTAACTATGGCTACACCTTC. Its translation: CASSSQANYGYTF.

Only a few counts were recorded for this clone. V usage is TRBV2 and J usage is TRBJ1-3; 7 bases agree with TRBD1. CDR1 is SNHLY and CDR2 is FYNNEI in the germline V gene. The J segment lost 7 bases and the V segment lost 0 bases, leaving 15 bases of the junction unmatched. CDR3 length: 18 residues. Here the CDR3 reads CASSEALLGTDAVNTIYF. DNA of the CDR3: TGTGCCAGCAGTGAAGCGCTCCTCGGGACAGACGCGGTCAACACCATATATTTT.

The rearrangement joins TRBV6-5 to TRBJ2-3, with D hard to call. Germline V gene data show CDR1 as MNHEY and CDR2 as SVGAGI. The germline V and J ends were trimmed by 0 bases and 0 bases, with 10 bases remaining between them. The CDR3 loop spans 16 amino acids. In DNA form, the CDR3 reads TGTGCCAGCAGTTACTCGTTCACACCTAGCACAGATACGCAGTATTTT. It specifies CASSYSFTPSTDTQYF.

V and J are TRBV27 and TRBJ2-7; perhaps TRBD2 as D (5 bases). From germline, CDR1 is MNHEY and CDR2 SMNVEV (reference sequence). The CDR3 is made up of 16 amino acids. V lost 3 bases and J lost 5, with 20 bases in between. The CDR3 DNA reads as TGTGCCAGCAGTTTTTTGAGGGCCCGGTCAGGCCACGAGCAGTACTTC. Its protein product is CASSFLRARSGHEQYF.